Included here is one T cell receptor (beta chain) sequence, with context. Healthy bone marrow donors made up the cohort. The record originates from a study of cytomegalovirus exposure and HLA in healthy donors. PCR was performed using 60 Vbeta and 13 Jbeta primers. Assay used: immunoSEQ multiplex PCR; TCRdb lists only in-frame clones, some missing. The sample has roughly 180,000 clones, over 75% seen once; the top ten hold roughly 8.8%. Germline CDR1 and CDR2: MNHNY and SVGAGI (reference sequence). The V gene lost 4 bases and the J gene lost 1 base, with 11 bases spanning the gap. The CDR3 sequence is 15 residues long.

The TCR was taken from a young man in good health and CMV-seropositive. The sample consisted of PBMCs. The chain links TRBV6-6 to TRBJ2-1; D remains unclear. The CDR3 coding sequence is TGTGCCAGCAGTTCGAGCGCCCCGTCCTACAATGAGCAGTTCTTC. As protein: CASSSSAPSYNEQFF.